This entry lists 9 T cell receptor beta chains sequenced from one sample in a study of blood T cell repertoires in COVID-19. Profiled with immunoSEQ multiplex PCR; TCRdb holds only in-frame clones, not every one. The data contain under 200,000 clones, roughly 90% of them seen just once; the ten biggest clones take up about 0.81%. Sequencing was performed on peripheral blood. The receptor source for this set is a woman in her 70s with acute or convalescent COVID-19.

J is TRBJ2-2 and V is TRBV5-1; D gene uncertain. Between the trimmed V and J ends, which lost 1 base and 6 bases, there was a span of 4 bases. Germline loops: CDR1 SGHRS, CDR2 YFSETQ. CDR3 length: 12 residues. The CDR3 bases are TGCGCCAGCAGCTTGCCATCCGGGGAGCTGTTTTTT. Amino acid sequence: CASSLPSGELFF.

The chain links TRBV4-1 to TRBJ2-1; 7 bases fit TRBD1. The CDR3 spans 16 residues. With 3 bases clipped from V and 0 bases from J, the junction kept 5 bases outside the gene matches. Per the germline V gene, CDR1 is MGHRA and CDR2 is YSYEKL. In nucleotides, the CDR3 is TGCGCCAGCAGCCAGACAGGGCGAAGCTCCTACAATGAGCAGTTCTTC. It specifies CASSQTGRSSYNEQFF.

DNA for the CDR3: TGCGCCAGCAGCCCAATGGGACAGGGTGTCGAAAAACTGTTTTTT. Protein sequence: CASSPMGQGVEKLFF. The chain is built from TRBV5-1 and TRBJ1-4; TRBD1 aligns across 9 bases. V was pared by 4 bases and J by 8 bases, with 9 bases of the junction left unmatched. Per the germline V gene, CDR1 is SGHRS and CDR2 is YFSETQ. This CDR3 is built from 15 residues.

The chain employs TRBV18 and TRBJ2-3; 8 bases are a match to TRBD1. The germline V gene encodes CDR1 KGHSH and CDR2 LQKENI. Trimming took 5 bases from V and 3 from J; bases not matched to a gene: 19. The CDR3 contains 19 residues. Here the CDR3 DNA reads TGTGCCAGCTCATCGGTCGACAGGGGCTCAGGGGGCGGTACAGATACGCAGTATTTT. Its protein is CASSSVDRGSGGGTDTQYF.

This clone was counted only a few times. The sample carries other DNA sequences with the same CDR3. The rearrangement uses TRBV3-1 (or the pseudogene TRBV3-2) and TRBJ1-5, with 8 bases fitting TRBD1. CDR1 is LGHDT and CDR2 is YNNKEL in the germline V gene (reference sequence). Unmatched junction bases numbered 3, after V lost 4 bases and J lost 4 bases. CDR3 length: 14 amino acids. The CDR3 DNA is TGTGCCAGCAGCCGCACAGGGGGGAATCAGCCCCAGCATTTT. Protein product: CASSRTGGNQPQHF.

This sequence joins TRBV27 and TRBJ1-2, with a possible D match to TRBD1 (6 bases). The CDR3 is 13 residues long. The V end was cut by 5 bases, the J end by 6 bases, with 13 bases between. Germline CDR1 reads MNHEY; CDR2 reads SMNVEV (reference sequence). The CDR3 DNA sequence: TGTGCCAGCAGTACCTACAGGGATGATGGCTACACCTTC. Amino acid sequence: CASSTYRDDGYTF.

V gene TRBV5-4 combines with J gene TRBJ2-3; no clear D. The germline V gene encodes CDR1 SGHNT and CDR2 YYREEE (reference sequence). The CDR3 totals 15 residues. Trimming took off 0 bases at V and 1 base at J, with 9 bases between the two ends. The CDR3 region is CASSLGQRGTDTQYF. The CDR3, as DNA: TGTGCCAGCAGCTTGGGCCAGCGCGGCACAGATACGCAGTATTTT.

The V and J genes are TRBV5-1 and TRBJ1-1; 11 nucleotides line up with TRBD1. Germline V lookup: CDR1 SGHRS, CDR2 YFSETQ. CDR3 length: 15 amino acids. J gave up 4 bases and V 5 bases, and 7 bases lay outside the gene matches. The CDR3 sequence is CASSGGTGGVTEAFF. In DNA form, the CDR3 reads TGCGCCAGCAGTGGGGGGACAGGGGGAGTCACTGAAGCTTTCTTT.

The chain employs TRBV18 and TRBJ2-1; the D gene is possibly TRBD2 (6 bases). V was cut by 4 bases and J by 1 base, with 11 bases left in between. Per the germline V gene, CDR1 is KGHSH and CDR2 is LQKENI. CDR3 length equals 15 residues. The DNA for the CDR3 is TGTGCCAGCTCACAAAGTAGCGGTTCCTACAATGAGCAGTTCTTC. Protein sequence: CASSQSSGSYNEQFF. Looking up the rest from reference TRBV18 and TRBJ2-1 gives the full variable domain: NAGVMQNPRHLVRRRGQEARLRCSPMKGHSHVYWYRQLPEEGLKFMVYLQKENIIDESGMPKERFSAEFPKEGPSILRIQQVVRGDSAAYFCASSQSSGSYNEQFFGPGTRLTVL.